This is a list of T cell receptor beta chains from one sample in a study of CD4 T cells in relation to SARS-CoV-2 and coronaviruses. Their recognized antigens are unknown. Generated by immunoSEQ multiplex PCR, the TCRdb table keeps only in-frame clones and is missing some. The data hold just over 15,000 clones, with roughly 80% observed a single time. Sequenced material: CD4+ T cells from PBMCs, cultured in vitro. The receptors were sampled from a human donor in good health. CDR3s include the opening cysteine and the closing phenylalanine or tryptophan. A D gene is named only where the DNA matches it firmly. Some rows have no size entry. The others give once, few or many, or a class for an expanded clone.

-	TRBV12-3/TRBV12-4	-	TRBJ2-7	CASRSPYEQYF	TGTGCCAGCAGATCCCCCTACGAGCAGTACTTC
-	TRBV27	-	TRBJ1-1	CASSSPGVAAFF	TGTGCCAGCAGTTCACCTGGGGTCGCAGCTTTCTTT
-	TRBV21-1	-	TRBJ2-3	CASSRGATDTQYF	TGTGCCAGCAGCAGGGGCGCCACAGATACGCAGTATTTT
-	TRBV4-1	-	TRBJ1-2	CASSHLGGSDYGYTF	TGCGCCAGCAGCCATCTGGGGGGATCCGACTATGGCTACACCTTC
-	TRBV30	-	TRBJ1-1	CAWSPPRATEAFF	TGTGCCTGGAGTCCTCCTCGAGCCACTGAAGCTTTCTTT
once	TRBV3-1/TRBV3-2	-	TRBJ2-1	CASSQETRIREQFF	TGTGCCAGCAGCCAAGAAACCCGCATCAGGGAGCAGTTCTTC
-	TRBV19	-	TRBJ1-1	CASSIGGVGRTEAFF	TGTGCCAGTAGTATAGGGGGGGTAGGACGGACTGAAGCTTTCTTT
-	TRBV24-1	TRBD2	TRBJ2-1	CATSDSLAGANEQFF	TGTGCCACCAGTGATTCCTTAGCGGGAGCTAATGAGCAGTTCTTC
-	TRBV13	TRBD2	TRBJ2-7	CASSTLVRGGTYEQYF	TGTGCCAGCAGCACCCTGGTGCGGGGGGGAACCTACGAGCAGTACTTC
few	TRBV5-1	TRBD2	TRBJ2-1	CASSLSTSGISYNEQFF	TGCGCCAGCAGCTTGAGTACTAGCGGTATCTCCTACAATGAGCAGTTCTTC
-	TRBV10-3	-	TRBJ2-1	CAIRHGEIYNEQFF	TGTGCCATCAGACACGGGGAGATATACAATGAGCAGTTCTTC
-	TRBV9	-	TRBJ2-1	CASSVDWGVAYNEQFF	TGTGCCAGCAGCGTAGACTGGGGGGTCGCCTACAATGAGCAGTTCTTC
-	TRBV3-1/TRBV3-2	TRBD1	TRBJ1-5	CASSPGQGVQPQHF	TGTGCCAGCAGCCCGGGACAGGGGGTACAGCCCCAGCATTTT
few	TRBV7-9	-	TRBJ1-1	CASSLDSSEAFF	TGTGCCAGCAGCTTAGACAGTTCTGAAGCTTTCTTT
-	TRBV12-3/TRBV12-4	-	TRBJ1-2	CASSLGLQDGYTF	TGTGCCAGCAGTTTAGGACTCCAGGATGGCTACACCTTC
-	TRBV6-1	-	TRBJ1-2	CASSEGAADGYTF	TGTGCCAGCAGTGAAGGGGCAGCAGATGGCTACACCTTC
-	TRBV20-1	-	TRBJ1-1	CSAWDGDWAFF	TGCAGTGCCTGGGACGGGGACTGGGCTTTCTTT
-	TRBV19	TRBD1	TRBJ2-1	CASSIGRQGKEQFF	TGTGCCAGTAGTATTGGGCGACAGGGGAAGGAGCAGTTCTTC